This entry describes one T cell receptor beta chain. This clonotype occurred many times. The specificity of this receptor is unknown. Base qualities are not at hand, and no much larger clone is one base apart. This entry belongs to a study of T cells in Graves' hyperthyroidism and ophthalmopathy (dated by TCRdb to about 2019). With regard to the full study: Peripheral blood samples were taken at initial diagnosis, before any treatment was given. To identify distinguishing TCR V-J signatures, a discovery cohort of some 100 patients was used, comprising under 45 with Graves' ophthalmopathy and under 60 with stable Graves' hyperthyroidism. An independent validation cohort of about 19 hyperthyroidism patients and some 15 patients who later progressed to ophthalmopathy tested prospective prediction of ophthalmopathy. For training and testing, the 100 or so patients in the discovery cohort were randomly divided in a 7:3 ratio. Thyroid tissue and blood T-cell repertoires from several Graves' hyperthyroidism patients were also compared in the study. Once sampling was done, hyperthyroidism patients were given methimazole at a starting dose of 30 mg daily, whereas ophthalmopathy patients were given high-dose intravenous methylprednisolone. According to the paper, TCR Vbeta CDR3 sequencing was carried out on 135 peripheral blood samples, which came from 40 to 45 ophthalmopathy, around 74 hyperthyroidism and approximately 17 progressor patients.

Ophthalmopathy patients had moderately to severely active disease, Clinical Activity Score of at least 3, NOSPECS grade of at least 4, and duration under 3 months. The study excluded patients with uncontrolled infections, other autoimmune diseases, pregnancy or lactation. Diagnoses were established on the basis of clinical symptoms, serum thyroxine and TRAb, thyroid ultrasound, and orbital computed tomography. PBMCs were separated from under 12 ml of fresh peripheral blood using Ficoll-Paque density gradient centrifugation. Trizol reagent was used to extract total RNA, and RNA quality was then checked on an Agilent 2100 Bioanalyzer. The study at large found these results: Most expanded thyroid clonotypes (frequency above 0.001) were also found in blood, which suggests that blood repertoires may mirror thyroid immune responses. In validation, progression to ophthalmopathy was predicted by the model with roughly 71% sensitivity and 72% to 80% specificity, a median of roughly 6 months before onset. In cross-validation, a model built on a 13 V-J signature told ophthalmopathy apart from stable hyperthyroidism with 87.88% sensitivity and about 81% specificity, and in testing the same model reached 80%/75%. Sample size was not statistically predetermined, and investigators were not blinded to group allocation.

The TCR beta CDR3 regions were amplified from RNA transcripts. A first-round RT-PCR of the TCR CDR3 used the HTBI primer set with the Qiagen OneStep RT-PCR kit. Libraries were constructed in a second round of multiplex PCR, after which size selection and purification were performed. Sequencing of the libraries was done on an Illumina HiSeq2000 using paired-end 100 bp reads. In the original analysis: SOAPnuke was used to process the raw data, throwing out any read that contained adapters or uncalled bases, had a mean Phred below 15, or lacked an exact constant-primer or identifier match. COPE v1.2.5 was used to merge high-quality paired reads, and clonotypes were defined as unique nucleotide sequences. MiTCR v1.1 was used to align clonotypes to the IMGT TRBV, TRBD and TRBJ reference segments. The analysis was restricted to V-J combinations with a frequency above 0.0001, which together covered about 99% of the repertoires. A TCS score was defined as the ratio between F50 (clonal expansion) and ExV (chaos), using BLOSUM62-based TCRdist between CDR3 peptides within each V-J. Welch's t-statistics and random forest reduced just over 500 V-J features to around 14, which were used in a naive Bayes classifier (R e1071). TCRdb trimmed the raw reads at Q25, called clones with MiXCR and kept productive beta chains. Rows merge per CDR3 protein into single entries with the most common DNA and genes. The V and J calls, along with clone size, are taken from TCRdb and not from the paper's own processing. This sample holds 410,000 or so distinct CDR3 sequences; 14% to 15% were observed only once. The top ten clonotypes cover roughly 13% of the sample.

The receptor was isolated from a man aged 18 to 30 with Graves' ophthalmopathy. The sample taken for sequencing was blood.

In nucleotide form, the sequence is TGTGCCAGCAGTCTGGCGACTAGCGGGAGGGTAGAGACCCAGTACTTC. Its coded protein is CASSLATSGRVETQYF. The chain links TRBV27 with TRBJ2-5; 14 central nucleotides agree with TRBD2. The germline V gene (reference sequence) yields MNHEY for CDR1 and SMNVEV for CDR2. The CDR3 goes from the cysteine to the phenylalanine over 16 residues. Only the CDR3 region is kept as DNA, spanning 48 bases read in frame from base 1. From V the trimming removes 5 bases and from J it removes 4 bases, while the gene matches leave 6 bases of the junction unaccounted for.